These T cell receptor beta chains were read from a single sample in a study of regulatory T cells in long-lasting Graves disease. TCRdb reprocessed the multiplex PCR reads with MiXCR, giving one entry per CDR3 protein. The profile covers 360,000 or so distinct CDR3 sequences, with under 20% appearing a single time and 20% to 25% taken by the ten largest. The data were also submitted as part of a second study, on T cells in Graves' hyperthyroidism and ophthalmopathy.

Source: peripheral blood mononuclear cells (PBMCs), taken at new diagnosis, from a patient treated with antithyroid drugs. These receptors originate from a woman aged 18-29 years with Graves disease. Both conserved end residues are part of each CDR3. A D gene is named only where the DNA matches it firmly. Clone sizes are given selectively: once, few, many, or a class where the clone is expanded.

>TRBV6-1|NA|TRBJ1-6|NA
CASATTTYNSPLHF
TGTGCCAGCGCCACAACAACCTATAATTCACCCCTCCACTTT
>TRBV6-4|NA|TRBJ2-7|NA
CASSERTIKRYEQYF
TGTGCCAGCAGCGAGAGGACTATAAAGAGGTACGAGCAGTACTTC
>TRBV12-3/TRBV12-4|TRBD1|TRBJ1-2|many
CASRRDRGHGYTF
TGTGCCAGCAGACGGGACAGGGGGCACGGCTACACCTTC
>TRBV5-1|NA|TRBJ2-2|many
CASSPLGSSGALGTGELFF
TGCGCCAGCAGCCCCCTGGGGAGTAGCGGAGCACTGGGGACCGGGGAGCTGTTTTTT
>TRBV18|NA|TRBJ1-2|many
CASSPGDRLANYGYTF
TGTGCCAGCTCACCCGGCGACAGACTTGCTAACTATGGCTACACCTTC
>TRBV4-2|TRBD1|TRBJ1-5|few
CASSQDRAGQINQPQHF
TGTGCCAGCAGCCAAGATCGGGCGGGACAGATCAATCAGCCCCAGCATTTT
>TRBV18|TRBD2|TRBJ2-1|many
CASSPPGLAGEGEQFF
TGTGCCAGCTCACCACCCGGACTAGCGGGAGAGGGTGAGCAGTTCTTC
>TRBV7-9|NA|TRBJ1-4|few
CASSLGGVDEKLFF
TGTGCCAGCAGCTTAGGTGGTGTTGATGAAAAACTGTTTTTT
>TRBV9|TRBD2|TRBJ2-3|many
CASSGGASGGNTQYF
TGTGCCAGCAGCGGAGGGGCTAGCGGGGGGAATACGCAGTATTTT
>TRBV28|NA|TRBJ2-3|many
CASGYPVGETSTDTQYF
TGTGCCAGCGGCTACCCGGTGGGGGAAACTAGCACAGATACGCAGTATTTT
>TRBV30|NA|TRBJ2-3|many
CAWVPGLDTQYF
TGTGCCTGGGTCCCGGGGCTAGATACGCAGTATTTT
>TRBV30|TRBD1|TRBJ1-3|many
CAWSKGGEGNTIYF
TGTGCCTGGAGCAAAGGGGGCGAAGGAAACACCATATATTTT
>TRBV4-1|NA|TRBJ2-2|few
CASSAVPGELFF
TGCGCCAGCAGTGCAGTTCCCGGGGAGCTGTTTTTT
>TRBV27|NA|TRBJ2-7|NA
CASSMGPGYEQYF
TGTGCCAGCAGCATGGGGCCTGGCTACGAGCAGTACTTC
>TRBV30|NA|TRBJ1-6|many
CAWSGGDYNSPLHF
TGTGCCTGGAGTGGTGGGGACTATAATTCACCCCTCCACTTT
>TRBV18|NA|TRBJ1-6|NA
CASSSDTNSPLHF
TGTGCCAGCTCATCGGACACCAATTCACCCCTCCACTTT
>TRBV7-3|NA|TRBJ2-3|few
CASSLGTSDTQYF
TGTGCCAGCAGCCTGGGGACTTCAGATACGCAGTATTTT
>TRBV6-1|TRBD1|TRBJ2-7|many
CASKWTGASYEQYF
TGTGCCAGCAAATGGACAGGGGCCTCCTACGAGCAGTACTTC
>TRBV6-1|TRBD1|TRBJ1-2|many
CASSDGTGVYEYGYTF
TGTGCCAGCAGTGATGGTACAGGGGTGTATGAGTATGGCTACACCTTC
>TRBV28|TRBD1|TRBJ2-7|many
CASSLMGQVSYEQYF
TGTGCCAGCAGTTTAATGGGACAGGTCTCCTACGAGCAGTACTTC
>TRBV6-1|NA|TRBJ1-6|many
CASSPQPDGGVDSPLHF
TGTGCCAGCAGTCCTCAACCCGACGGGGGGGTGGATTCACCCCTCCACTTT
>TRBV20-1|NA|TRBJ2-1|NA
CSADLDLLDEQFF
TGCAGTGCTGACCTCGACCTCCTTGATGAGCAGTTCTTC